One T cell receptor (beta chain) is described in this entry. No antigen is known for it. The germline V gene encodes CDR1 MNHEY and CDR2 SMNVEV (reference sequence). The CDR3 consists of 15 residues. V was trimmed by 5 bases and J by 9 bases, leaving 20 bases between them. TCRdb's copy holds only in-frame clones and misses some; the assay was immunoSEQ multiplex PCR. Here the sample spans about 260,000 clones, about nine tenths being singletons. This sample was taken from a study of cytomegalovirus exposure and HLA in healthy donors. Regarding the study as a whole: The study designated 164 TCR beta chains cytomegalovirus-associated. Later, an analysis found that TCR clusters from the first cohort tended to co-occur in the roughly 110 validation repertoires. For most TCR sequences rarity was the rule, although some public TCRs occurred in many donors.

The chain carries TRBV27 and TRBJ1-5; maybe TRBD1 (6 bases). This receptor was identified in a woman younger than 45 in good health and CMV-seronegative. Material for sequencing was PBMCs. CDR3 sequence (DNA): TGTGCCAGCAGTCCTCCCCCAGGGGTAACGGCGCCCCAGCATTTT. It specifies CASSPPPGVTAPQHF.